The 32 T cell receptor beta chains in this list originate from one sample, sequenced in a study of blood T cells in healthy people across ages. Then a second PCR, running about 6 to 12 cycles, was carried out with a sample-barcoded 5' primer and a J-beta primer mix. TCRdb itself ran the 5' RACE reads through MiXCR, one entry per CDR3 protein. This sample has more than 1 million distinct CDR3 sequences, with around 43% found just once. Sequenced: blood. These receptors were collected from a woman aged 55-75 years in good health.

The table lists this clonotype with a few counts. This chain links TRBV4-2 with TRBJ2-3, with D perhaps TRBD1 (5 bases). Germline CDR1 LGHNA, CDR2 YNFKEQ. This CDR3 comprises 15 residues. V gave up 3 bases and J gave up 2 bases, with 12 bases separating them. CDR3 protein: CASSHPSGPTDTQYF. CDR3 DNA: TGTGCCAGCAGCCACCCTTCAGGGCCCACAGATACGCAGTATTTT.

The chain recombines TRBV7-2 with TRBJ2-5; 8 bases are shared with TRBD2. This CDR3 has 18 amino acids. CDR1 and CDR2 (germline): SGHTA, FQGNSA. V lost 1 base and J lost 11; bases outside the gene matches: 21. DNA of the CDR3: TGTGCCAGCAGCTTAGATCTTATTCCTAGCGGGCTTGACAATGAGCAGTACTTC. Translating it yields CASSLDLIPSGLDNEQYF. Full variable domain (remainder filled in from reference TRBV7-2 and TRBJ2-5): GAGVSQSPSNKVTEKGKDVELRCDPISGHTALYWYRQSLGQGLEFLIYFQGNSAPDKSGLPSDRFSAERTGGSVSTLTIQRTQQEDSAVYLCASSLDLIPSGLDNEQYFGPGTRLLVL.

This chain uses TRBV6-8 with TRBJ2-7; either TRBD1 or TRBD2 may supply D (5 bases each). V gave up 6 bases and J gave up 2 bases, with 17 bases separating them. The germline CDR1 and CDR2 sequences are MNHGY and SAAAGT. The CDR3 length is 15 residues. Here the CDR3 reads CASRTVPGRTYEQYF. The CDR3 DNA reads as TGTGCCAGCAGAACAGTACCGGGACGAACCTACGAGCAGTACTTC.

This clonotype was observed a handful of times. The CDR3 sequence is CASSSTSGPSYNEQFF. CDR3 nucleotides: TGTGCCAGCAGCTCCACTAGCGGCCCTTCCTACAATGAGCAGTTCTTC. The V gene is TRBV7-9, the J gene TRBJ2-1, with TRBD2 identical over 8 bases. The V segment lost 4 bases and the J segment 1 base; nucleotides outside the gene matches: 6. Germline V CDR1 and CDR2: SEHNR, FQNEAQ (reference sequence). This CDR3 spans 16 amino acids.

This clonotype was found many times. CDR3 loop: CSAREGGRHHEQYF. CDR3 in DNA: TGCAGTGCTAGAGAGGGCGGGAGGCACCACGAGCAGTACTTC. The chain links TRBV20-1 to TRBJ2-7, with TRBD2 matching 8 bases. CDR3 length equals 14 residues. Germline-derived CDR1 and CDR2 are DFQATT and SNEGSKA (reference sequence). The V and J ends lost 0 bases and 5 bases, in that order; junction bases with no gene match: 6.

The rearrangement joins TRBV20-1 to TRBJ2-7; TRBD2 matches 12 bases. After removal of 7 bases from V and 7 bases from J, the junction contained 8 bases not matched to a gene. The CDR3 loop spans 13 amino acids. The germline CDR1 and CDR2 sequences are DFQATT and SNEGSKA (reference sequence). Here the CDR3 reads CSGTLAGGKEQYF. For the CDR3, the DNA is TGCAGTGGAACCCTAGCGGGAGGGAAAGAGCAGTACTTC.

The chain has TRBV27 and TRBJ2-3, with D possibly being TRBD1 (5 bases). V was shortened by 6 bases and J by 8 bases, with 15 bases between the two germline ends. The CDR3 runs 13 residues. The germline gives CDR1 MNHEY, CDR2 SMNVEV (reference sequence). CDR3 residues: CASRYSGPGTQYF. CDR3 DNA sequence: TGTGCCAGCAGATACTCAGGGCCGGGTACGCAGTATTTT.

The genes are TRBV5-1 and TRBJ2-3, with 9 bases aligning to TRBD2. V dropped 1 base and J dropped 6; count of bases not matched to a gene: 9. Germline values: CDR1 SGHRS, CDR2 YFSETQ. The CDR3 is made up of 16 amino acids. The CDR3 DNA sequence: TGCGCCAGCAGCTTGAGGGCTAGCGGGAAGTCGGATACGCAGTATTTT. The encoded protein is CASSLRASGKSDTQYF.

The chain combines TRBV27 with TRBJ2-3, with D maybe TRBD2 (5 bases). The CDR3 runs 14 residues. Trimming took off 8 bases at V and 2 bases at J, with 14 bases between the two ends. CDR1 and CDR2 from the germline V gene are MNHEY and SMNVEV (reference sequence). In DNA form, the CDR3 reads TGTGCCAGCCATGGGAGAGGGCTCACAGATACGCAGTATTTT. Its translation is CASHGRGLTDTQYF.

V usage is TRBV3-1 and J usage is TRBJ2-5, with a tentative D call TRBD1 (5 bases). Germline loops: CDR1 LGHDT, CDR2 YNNKEL (reference sequence). This CDR3 contains 17 residues. The V end was cut by 0 bases, the J end by 2 bases, with 16 bases between. CDR3 protein: CASSQDWPVGPQETQYF. The DNA of the CDR3 is TGTGCCAGCAGCCAAGATTGGCCCGTGGGGCCGCAAGAGACCCAGTACTTC.

V gene TRBV29-1 combines with J gene TRBJ2-1; D is ambiguous. V gave up 7 bases and J gave up 8 bases, with 12 bases separating them. The CDR3 runs 11 residues. Germline lookup yields CDR1 SQVTM and CDR2 ANQGSEA. CDR3 residues: CSGGQDHEQFF. CDR3 DNA sequence: TGCAGCGGGGGTCAGGACCATGAGCAGTTCTTC.

This rearrangement joins TRBV20-1 to TRBJ2-7; 10 positions match TRBD2. Germline V gives CDR1 DFQATT, CDR2 SNEGSKA (reference sequence). V gave up 4 bases and J gave up 6 bases; unmatched junction bases: 12. The CDR3 length is 15 residues. This CDR3 reads CSAKRAGGPMGEQYF. The CDR3 DNA sequence: TGCAGTGCTAAGCGAGCGGGAGGGCCAATGGGCGAGCAGTACTTC.

The chain carries TRBV9 and TRBJ2-7; D gene uncertain. The CDR3 has 15 amino acids. V was cut by 0 bases and J by 1 base, with 11 bases left in between. The V gene's germline CDR1 is SGDLS and CDR2 YYNGEE. The CDR3 sequence: CASSVDPRNSYEQYF. The CDR3 DNA is TGTGCCAGCAGCGTAGATCCCCGAAATTCCTACGAGCAGTACTTC.

V is TRBV29-1 and J is TRBJ2-1; TRBD2 agrees at 8 bases. Germline loops: CDR1 SQVTM, CDR2 ANQGSEA. V lost 5 bases to trimming and J lost 10 bases; unmatched junction nucleotides: 16. The CDR3 covers 15 residues. The CDR3, as DNA: TGCAGCGTTCCGCAGAGCGGGAGTCCCACCTACGAGCAGTTCTTC. Amino acid sequence: CSVPQSGSPTYEQFF.

Points on this clonotype: A clone one base away is much larger, so this may be a read error. The J gene is TRBJ2-5, the V gene TRBV4-2; D may be TRBD2 (6 bases). This CDR3 comprises 15 residues. CDR1 and CDR2 from the germline V gene are LGHNA and YNFKEQ. The V gene lost 4 bases and the J gene lost 11 bases, with 23 bases spanning the gap. The CDR3 DNA reads as TGTGCCAGCAGCCGAGACCGACTAGGGCTCGTAGAGCAGTACTTC. Its protein product is CASSRDRLGLVEQYF.

The V and J genes are TRBV27 and TRBJ2-5; TRBD1 agrees at 8 bases. The J call may not be correct, given that the DNA end is closer to TRBJ2-7. The CDR3 runs to 15 residues. Germline CDR1 reads MNHEY; CDR2 reads SMNVEV (reference sequence). For the CDR3, the DNA is TGTGCCAGCAACCTAGCAGGGGGCGCGTCCTACGAGCAGTACTTC. This codes for CASNLAGGASYEQYF.

This clonotype was seen only a few times. The chain is built from TRBV2 and TRBJ2-5, with TRBD2 as a possible D gene (5 bases). Trimming cost V 6 bases and J 8 bases, with 25 bases left between them. This CDR3 has 16 residues. Germline values: CDR1 SNHLY, CDR2 FYNNEI. This CDR3 reads CASRKLPGMTGSTQYF. The CDR3 DNA reads as TGTGCCAGCAGAAAACTGCCCGGGATGACCGGAAGTACCCAGTACTTC.

A few counts support this clonotype. The rearrangement joins TRBV7-2 to TRBJ2-1; D unclear. Germline CDR1 is SGHTA and CDR2 is FQGNSA. This CDR3 is 13 amino acids long. V was trimmed by 0 bases and J by 10 bases, leaving 10 bases between them. CDR3 protein: CASSLAINREQFF. The CDR3 nucleotides are TGTGCCAGCAGCTTAGCGATTAACCGGGAGCAGTTCTTC. Using reference TRBV7-2 and TRBJ2-1 for the parts outside the CDR3, the full variable domain is GAGVSQSPSNKVTEKGKDVELRCDPISGHTALYWYRQSLGQGLEFLIYFQGNSAPDKSGLPSDRFSAERTGGSVSTLTIQRTQQEDSAVYLCASSLAINREQFFGPGTRLTVL.

This clonotype was counted only a few times. The CDR3 coding sequence is TGCAGTGCTAGGAGCCTCGGACCAGCGGGGAGCGGCAATGAGCAGTTCTTC. Protein product: CSARSLGPAGSGNEQFF. The chain combines TRBV20-1 with TRBJ2-1, with TRBD2 identical over 7 bases. This CDR3 spans 17 amino acids. Per the germline V gene, CDR1 is DFQATT and CDR2 is SNEGSKA (reference sequence). V trimming: 3 bases; J trimming: 6 bases; junction bases outside the gene matches: 17.

This rearrangement joins TRBV27 to TRBJ2-3; D remains ambiguous. CDR3 size: 14 residues. The ends were cut back, 2 bases at V and 4 bases at J, with 10 bases in the middle. Germline V gene sequence: CDR1 MNHEY, CDR2 SMNVEV (reference sequence). Here the CDR3 DNA reads TGTGCCAGCAGTTTAGAGTATCGGTCAGATACGCAGTATTTT. Translated, it gives CASSLEYRSDTQYF.

This clonotype was recorded at least ten times. V gene TRBV29-1 combines with J gene TRBJ2-1; D not certain. This CDR3 has 13 residues. Trimming cost V 6 bases and J 0 bases, with 9 bases left between them. Germline V gives CDR1 SQVTM, CDR2 ANQGSEA. The DNA of the CDR3 is TGCAGCGTCAGTCTGGGCTCCTACAATGAGCAGTTCTTC. It codes for CSVSLGSYNEQFF.

This clonotype was found a few times. The chain uses TRBV11-2 and TRBJ2-7; D is unclear. V gave up 5 bases and J gave up 6 bases, with 11 bases separating them. Germline V gene data show CDR1 as SGHAT and CDR2 as FQNNGV. CDR3 length equals 12 residues. This CDR3 is CASSTFPGEQYF. In DNA form, the CDR3 reads TGTGCCAGCAGCACCTTCCCGGGCGAGCAGTACTTC.

This clonotype has only a few counts. The V call is TRBV27, the J call TRBJ2-4; D unresolved. Trimming removed 8 bases from V and 3 bases from J, with 14 bases in between. This CDR3 contains 14 residues. Germline V lookup: CDR1 MNHEY, CDR2 SMNVEV (reference sequence). CDR3: CASGPGSSKNIQYF. The CDR3 nucleotides are TGTGCCAGCGGCCCAGGCTCTAGCAAAAACATTCAGTACTTC.

CDR3 in amino acids: CASKSWTDTQYF. Written as DNA, the CDR3 is TGTGCCAGCAAGTCGTGGACAGATACGCAGTATTTT. V gene TRBV6-5 combines with J gene TRBJ2-3; no firm D call. With 7 bases removed from V and 3 bases from J, the gap between germline ends came to 8 bases. The CDR3 contains 12 residues. CDR1 is MNHEY, CDR2 SVGAGI, per germline.

This clonotype was seen only a few times. This sequence joins TRBV27 and TRBJ1-5; D might be TRBD1 (5 bases). V was cut by 0 bases and J by 6 bases, with 18 bases left in between. This CDR3 region has 17 residues. The germline V gene has CDR1 MNHEY and CDR2 SMNVEV (reference sequence). In DNA form, the CDR3 reads TGTGCCAGCAGTTTATCTCAAGGCAGGGATAGAAGTCAGCCCCAGCATTTT. Its protein is CASSLSQGRDRSQPQHF.

The chain carries TRBV13 and TRBJ2-3; 7 bases agree with TRBD2. The CDR3 spans 17 residues. Germline trimming cut 2 bases from V and 4 bases from J; bases unmatched to any gene: 12. The V gene's germline CDR1 is PRHDT and CDR2 FYEKMQ (reference sequence). The CDR3 region has the DNA TGTGCCAGCAGCTTAAGAGGGACCGGGGGGAGCGCAGATACGCAGTATTTT. Protein sequence: CASSLRGTGGSADTQYF.

The V and J genes are TRBV11-2 and TRBJ2-2, with D unresolved. CDR1 is SGHAT, CDR2 FQNNGV, per germline. V lost 3 bases and J lost 5, with 10 bases in between. The CDR3 loop spans 14 amino acids. CDR3 loop: CASSFRAGTGELFF. DNA for the CDR3: TGTGCCAGCAGCTTCAGAGCCGGGACCGGGGAGCTGTTTTTT.

This clonotype was found a few times. V is TRBV9 and J is TRBJ2-7, with D possibly matching TRBD2 (5 bases). Deletions cut 7 bases from V and 7 bases from J, with 6 bases between. This CDR3 contains 9 residues. From germline, CDR1 is SGDLS and CDR2 YYNGEE. CDR3 amino acids: CASGSEQYF. The CDR3 bases are TGTGCCAGCGGGAGTGAGCAGTACTTC.

This chain links TRBV11-1 with TRBJ1-2, with D hard to call. The CDR3 has 13 residues. The ends were cut back, 4 bases at V and 2 bases at J, with 8 bases in the middle. The germline gives CDR1 SGHAT, CDR2 FQDESV (reference sequence). This chain's CDR3 is CASSSEPNYGYTF. For the CDR3, the DNA is TGTGCCAGCAGCTCCGAACCCAACTATGGCTACACCTTC.

The gene calls are TRBV12-3 or TRBV12-4 and TRBJ2-3; D unresolved. V was cut by 6 bases and J by 4 bases, with 14 bases left in between. The CDR3 runs 14 residues. CDR3 amino acids: CASSLLAPPDTQYF. Here the CDR3 DNA reads TGTGCCAGCAGCCTCCTTGCCCCCCCAGATACGCAGTATTTT.

The chain combines TRBV15 with TRBJ1-2; 8 bases fit TRBD1. Germline CDR1 and CDR2: LNHNV and YYDKDF (reference sequence). Trimming took 1 base from V and 6 from J; bases not matched to a gene: 7. The CDR3 consists of 15 residues. The CDR3 protein is CATSRVTQGADGYTF. As DNA, the CDR3 is TGTGCCACCAGCAGAGTGACCCAGGGGGCAGATGGCTACACCTTC.

In its sample, this clonotype was seen a few times. The chain joins TRBV20-1 to TRBJ2-1, with 11 bases lining up with TRBD2. Looked up from germline, CDR1 is DFQATT and CDR2 is SNEGSKA (reference sequence). The CDR3 is 14 residues long. V lost 6 bases, J lost 4 bases, and 5 bases stayed unmatched. The CDR3 is CSATLAGVYNEQFF. The CDR3 nucleotides are TGCAGTGCAACACTAGCGGGAGTTTACAATGAGCAGTTCTTC.